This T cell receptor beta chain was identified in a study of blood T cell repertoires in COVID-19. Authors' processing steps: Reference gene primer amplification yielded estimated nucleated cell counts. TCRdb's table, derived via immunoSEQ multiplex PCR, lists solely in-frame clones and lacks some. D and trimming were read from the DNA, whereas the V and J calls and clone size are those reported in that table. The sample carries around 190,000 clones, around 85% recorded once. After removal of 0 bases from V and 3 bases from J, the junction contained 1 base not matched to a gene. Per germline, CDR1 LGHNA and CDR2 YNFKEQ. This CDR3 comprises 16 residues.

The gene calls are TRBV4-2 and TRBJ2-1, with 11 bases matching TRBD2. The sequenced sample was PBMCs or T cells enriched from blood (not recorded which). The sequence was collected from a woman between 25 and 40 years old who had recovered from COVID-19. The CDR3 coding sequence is TGTGCCAGCAGCCAAGATACTAGCGGGAGCTACAATGAGCAGTTCTTC. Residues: CASSQDTSGSYNEQFF.